This T cell receptor (beta chain) was profiled in a study of long-term antiretroviral therapy in people with HIV. In the case of this clone: Antigen unknown.

Running of the v3.0 immunoSEQ assay took place at survey level. Sequenced by immunoSEQ multiplex PCR; TCRdb stores in-frame clones only, minus some. Among about 24,000 clones, about 80% were seen once, and the ten largest hold about 5.7%. Overall study findings and caveats: Versus controls, repertoires in people with HIV had narrower CDR3 length ranges. Subsequent to ART, diversity was augmented yet persisted below that of transplant donor controls.

This sequence was found in a man aged 25 to 40 with HIV. Sequenced here: unsorted PBMCs, sampled 0.7 years before starting antiretroviral therapy.

CDR3 DNA sequence: TGTGCCAGCAGCCCCAGCAGCCGGGGGCGAAACTACGAGCAGTACTTC. Residues: CASSPSSRGRNYEQYF. The chain employs TRBV5-5 and TRBJ2-7, with D tentatively TRBD1 or TRBD2 (6 bases each). V was shortened by 4 bases and J by 3 bases, with 20 bases between the two germline ends. The V gene's germline CDR1 is SGHKS and CDR2 YYEKEE (reference sequence). This CDR3 is 16 amino acids long.